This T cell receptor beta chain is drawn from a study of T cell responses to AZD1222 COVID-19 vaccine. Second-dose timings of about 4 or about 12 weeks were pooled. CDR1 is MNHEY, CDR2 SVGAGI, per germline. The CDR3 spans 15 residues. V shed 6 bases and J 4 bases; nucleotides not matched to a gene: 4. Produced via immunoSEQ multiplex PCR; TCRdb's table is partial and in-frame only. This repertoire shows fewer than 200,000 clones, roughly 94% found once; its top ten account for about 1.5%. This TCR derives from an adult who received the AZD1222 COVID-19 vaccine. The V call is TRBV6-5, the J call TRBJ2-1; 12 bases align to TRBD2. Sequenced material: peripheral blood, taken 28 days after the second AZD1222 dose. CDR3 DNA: TGTGCCAGCAGGTCCCTAGCGGGGGGGTACAATGAGCAGTTCTTC. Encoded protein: CASRSLAGGYNEQFF.